A single sample is the source of the 6 T cell receptor beta chains below, sequenced in a study of T cell repertoires in cytomegalovirus infection. MiXCR was run by TCRdb on the reads, yielding one entry per CDR3 protein. Here the sample spans about 770,000 distinct CDR3 sequences, around 29% being singletons. What these receptors recognize is not known. Here the sequenced sample was cultured CD8+ T cells from PBMCs, taken from culture after CMV antigen stimulation. These receptors all stem from a human donor in good health (CMV status not recorded). Some clones in this sample may be carry-over from other donors' samples.

J is TRBJ1-4 and V is TRBV20-1; 9 bases align to TRBD1. The germline V gene has CDR1 DFQATT and CDR2 SNEGSKA (reference sequence). This CDR3 is built from 15 residues. The V segment lost 4 bases and the J segment 8 bases; nucleotides outside the gene matches: 11. This CDR3 reads CSATPVGQGREKLFF. The CDR3 coding sequence is TGCAGTGCTACCCCCGTAGGACAGGGGAGAGAAAAACTGTTTTTT.

The chain combines TRBV15 with TRBJ2-3; D not resolved. CDR1 LNHNV and CDR2 YYDKDF come from the germline V gene (reference sequence). The CDR3 is 12 residues long. V lost 4 bases and J 4 bases, leaving 6 bases between the germline ends. The CDR3 region is CATSTLADTQYF. CDR3 coding DNA: TGTGCCACCAGCACCCTCGCAGATACGCAGTATTTT.

The table lists this clonotype with many counts. The gene calls are TRBV7-6 and TRBJ2-1; D is possibly TRBD1 or TRBD2 (5 bases each). V lost 5 bases and J lost 9, with 11 bases in between. The CDR3 is 12 residues long. The germline CDR1 and CDR2 sequences are SGHVS and FNYEAQ. The CDR3 reads CASSPPGTEQFF. In DNA, the CDR3 is TGTGCCAGCAGCCCTCCAGGGACTGAGCAGTTCTTC.

CDR3 sequence reads: CSARGGRMSSYNEQFF. The CDR3 coding sequence is TGCAGTGCTAGAGGAGGTCGAATGAGCTCCTACAATGAGCAGTTCTTC. This chain connects TRBV20-1 to TRBJ2-1; unclear D gene. With 1 base removed from V and 0 bases from J, the gap between germline ends came to 13 bases. Germline V gene data show CDR1 as DFQATT and CDR2 as SNEGSKA (reference sequence). The CDR3 has 16 residues.

This chain joins TRBV13 and TRBJ2-1, with TRBD1 matching 8 bases. V trimming: 5 bases; J trimming: 7 bases; junction bases outside the gene matches: 10. This CDR3 has 15 amino acids. Looked up from germline, CDR1 is PRHDT and CDR2 is FYEKMQ (reference sequence). The CDR3 bases are TGTGCCAGCAGCCGAGGAGCAGGGGGCCTGAATGAGCAGTTCTTC. Translated, it gives CASSRGAGGLNEQFF.

This clonotype was counted a few times. The chain is built from TRBV6-2 or TRBV6-3 and TRBJ2-7, with D unclear. The CDR3 is 12 residues long. Trimming removed 5 bases from V and 4 bases from J, with 9 bases in between. CDR1 is MNHEY, CDR2 SVGEGT, per germline. The CDR3 loop reads CASSRDTYEQYF. CDR3 DNA sequence: TGTGCCAGCAGTAGGGATACATACGAGCAGTACTTC.